This T cell receptor beta chain was sequenced during a study of post-analysis software for immune sequencing data. Turning to the study itself: Recorded disease courses covered relapsing-remitting, secondary progressive and progressive-relapsing multiple sclerosis. Some patients had no subtype annotation.

The TCR beta cDNA libraries contained unique molecular identifiers. Each batch of about 0.9 to 10 million T cells produced 500,000 to 600,000 cDNA molecules. MiXCR, applied by TCRdb to the PCR reads, yields one record per CDR3 protein. The repertoire includes about 540,000 distinct CDR3 sequences, 34% of them detected once, and about 5.6% sits in the top ten. Whole-study results and caveats: Co-batched samples clustered tightly together by F measure. Compared with controls, patients showed significantly lower normalized Chao1 diversity.

Details on this clonotype: What it binds is not known.

Sequenced material: blood. The receptor's source is a girl aged 2-17 years with multiple sclerosis.

The DNA of the CDR3 is TGTGCCAGCAGCCAGACGACAGGCCTCTCCTACGAGCAGTACTTC. This gives the protein CASSQTTGLSYEQYF. The chain couples TRBV4-2 to TRBJ2-7, with D possibly being TRBD1 (6 bases). V was cut by 3 bases and J by 0 bases, with 12 bases left in between. This CDR3 has 15 amino acids. Germline V gives CDR1 LGHNA, CDR2 YNFKEQ.